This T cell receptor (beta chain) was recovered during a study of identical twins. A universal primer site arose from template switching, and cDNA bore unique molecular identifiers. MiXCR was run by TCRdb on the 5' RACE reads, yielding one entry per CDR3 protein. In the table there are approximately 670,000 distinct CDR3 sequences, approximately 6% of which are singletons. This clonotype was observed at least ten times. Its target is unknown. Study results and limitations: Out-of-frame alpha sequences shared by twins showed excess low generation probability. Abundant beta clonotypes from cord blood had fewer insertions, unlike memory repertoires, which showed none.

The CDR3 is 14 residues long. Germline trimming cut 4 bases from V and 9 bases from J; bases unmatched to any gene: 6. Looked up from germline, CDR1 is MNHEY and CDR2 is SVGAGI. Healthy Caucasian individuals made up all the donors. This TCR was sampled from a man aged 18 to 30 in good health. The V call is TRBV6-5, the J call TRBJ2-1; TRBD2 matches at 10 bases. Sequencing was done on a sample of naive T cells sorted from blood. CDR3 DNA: TGTGCCAGCAGTTTCTCTAGCGGGAGCGGTGAGCAGTTCTTC. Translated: CASSFSSGSGEQFF.